This TCR beta chain was sequenced in a study of monozygotic twins with cystic fibrosis. Notes on the study in general: J usage was most co-twin-similar in 8 of 16 pairs, V in 13. Monozygotic CF twin pairs shared significantly more nucleotide-identical clonotypes than unrelated CF individuals did. Low clonality (median around 0.009) suggested a mostly naive repertoire.

The data were produced by immunoSEQ multiplex PCR, yet TCRdb's version contains in-frame clones alone and is incomplete. The sample has 30,000 to 35,000 clones; just over 65% are singletons. About this clone: What it binds is not known.

The germline CDR1 and CDR2 sequences are SNHLY and FYNNEI. V was trimmed by 11 bases and J by 4 bases, leaving 15 bases between them. This CDR3 spans 12 amino acids. V usage is TRBV2 and J usage is TRBJ2-7; D gene unclear. The sample consisted of blood. The source of this sequence is a girl aged 10 to 17 with cystic fibrosis. The DNA for the CDR3 is TGTGCCGTGGGTTCTACCCCTTACGAGCAGTACTTC. As protein: CAVGSTPYEQYF.